The rows below give T cell receptor beta chains drawn from one sample of a study of blood T cell repertoires in COVID-19. Sequenced by immunoSEQ multiplex PCR; TCRdb stores in-frame clones only, minus some. The table shows about 240,000 clones, with roughly four fifths occurring only once. Input material: peripheral blood. These receptors were taken from a woman aged 70-85 years with acute or convalescent COVID-19. CDR3s include the opening cysteine and the closing phenylalanine or tryptophan. The D gene is left open where the match is weak. Clone size is given for some rows only: seen once, a few or many times, or a class if the clone is expanded.

v_gene: TRBV19; len: 13; j_gene: TRBJ1-4; abundance: .; d_gene: TRBD1; CDR3aa: CATYRGQGEKLFF; CDR3nt: TGTGCCACTTACAGGGGGCAAGGTGAAAAACTGTTTTTT
v_gene: TRBV5-1; len: 16; j_gene: TRBJ1-6; abundance: .; d_gene: TRBD1; CDR3aa: CASSLSRTGTNSPLHF; CDR3nt: TGCGCCAGCAGCTTGTCTAGGACAGGGACTAATTCACCCCTCCACTTT
v_gene: TRBV10-3; len: 11; j_gene: TRBJ1-2; abundance: .; d_gene: .; CDR3aa: CAISDSYGYTF; CDR3nt: TGTGCCATCAGTGACAGCTATGGCTACACCTTC
v_gene: TRBV12-3/TRBV12-4; len: 13; j_gene: TRBJ2-1; abundance: .; d_gene: .; CDR3aa: CASSFGGWGEQFF; CDR3nt: TGTGCCAGCAGTTTTGGAGGTTGGGGTGAGCAGTTCTTC
v_gene: TRBV9; len: 16; j_gene: TRBJ2-1; abundance: .; d_gene: TRBD2; CDR3aa: CASSLLPGGSYNEQFF; CDR3nt: TGTGCCAGCAGCCTTCTGCCGGGGGGGTCCTACAATGAGCAGTTCTTC
v_gene: TRBV2; len: 14; j_gene: TRBJ1-1; abundance: .; d_gene: .; CDR3aa: CASRAGTLNTEAFF; CDR3nt: TGTGCCAGCAGGGCAGGGACATTGAACACTGAAGCTTTCTTT
v_gene: TRBV18; len: 14; j_gene: TRBJ1-5; abundance: .; d_gene: .; CDR3aa: CASSPGGGFQPQHF; CDR3nt: TGTGCCAGCTCACCAGGGGGGGGGTTTCAGCCCCAGCATTTT
v_gene: TRBV30; len: 13; j_gene: TRBJ2-3; abundance: .; d_gene: .; CDR3aa: CASKMRGIDTQYF; CDR3nt: TGTGCCTCAAAGATGAGGGGGATTGATACGCAGTATTTT
v_gene: TRBV7-6; len: 14; j_gene: TRBJ2-7; abundance: few; d_gene: TRBD1; CDR3aa: CASSSGTDGYEQYF; CDR3nt: TGTGCCAGCAGCTCCGGGACAGATGGTTACGAGCAGTACTTC
v_gene: TRBV19; len: 16; j_gene: TRBJ1-2; abundance: few; d_gene: .; CDR3aa: CASTKSGTLANYGYTF; CDR3nt: TGTGCCAGTACCAAATCCGGGACACTTGCTAACTATGGCTACACCTTC
v_gene: TRBV5-1; len: 15; j_gene: TRBJ2-1; abundance: few; d_gene: .; CDR3aa: CASSLSGSSYNEQFF; CDR3nt: TGCGCCAGCAGCCTTAGCGGAAGCTCCTACAATGAGCAGTTCTTC
v_gene: TRBV7-7; len: 15; j_gene: TRBJ2-5; abundance: .; d_gene: TRBD1; CDR3aa: CASSYRDSAQETQYF; CDR3nt: TGTGCCAGCAGCTACCGGGACAGCGCCCAAGAGACCCAGTACTTC
v_gene: TRBV19; len: 14; j_gene: TRBJ1-6; abundance: .; d_gene: .; CDR3aa: CASSIGGLGSPLHF; CDR3nt: TGTGCCAGTAGTATAGGAGGGTTGGGTTCACCCCTCCACTTT
v_gene: TRBV10-3; len: 12; j_gene: TRBJ1-1; abundance: .; d_gene: .; CDR3aa: CAISEATTEAFF; CDR3nt: TGTGCCATCAGTGAAGCGACCACTGAAGCTTTCTTT
v_gene: TRBV2; len: 18; j_gene: TRBJ1-5; abundance: .; d_gene: TRBD1; CDR3aa: CASSVREGATYSNQPQHF; CDR3nt: TGTGCCAGCAGTGTTCGGGAGGGGGCAACGTATAGCAATCAGCCCCAGCATTTT
v_gene: TRBV5-1; len: 15; j_gene: TRBJ1-5; abundance: .; d_gene: .; CDR3aa: CASRTGPLSNQPQHF; CDR3nt: TGCGCCAGCAGAACAGGGCCCCTTAGCAATCAGCCCCAGCATTTT
v_gene: TRBV2; len: 14; j_gene: TRBJ2-2; abundance: few; d_gene: .; CDR3aa: CASKDRPGTGELFF; CDR3nt: TGTGCCAGCAAAGACAGGCCAGGGACCGGGGAGCTGTTTTTT
v_gene: TRBV15; len: 13; j_gene: TRBJ1-2; abundance: .; d_gene: .; CDR3aa: CATSRDAGYGYTF; CDR3nt: TGTGCCACCAGCAGAGATGCGGGGTATGGCTACACCTTC
v_gene: TRBV18; len: 15; j_gene: TRBJ1-1; abundance: .; d_gene: .; CDR3aa: CASSLNSGVSTEAFF; CDR3nt: TGTGCCAGCTCACTTAATTCCGGGGTGAGCACTGAAGCTTTCTTT
v_gene: TRBV4-1; len: 14; j_gene: TRBJ1-5; abundance: .; d_gene: .; CDR3aa: CASSHDPGYQPQHF; CDR3nt: TGCGCCAGCAGCCATGACCCGGGGTATCAGCCCCAGCATTTT
v_gene: TRBV5-1; len: 18; j_gene: TRBJ2-3; abundance: .; d_gene: TRBD2; CDR3aa: CASSPHLAAGGVTDTQYF; CDR3nt: TGCGCCAGCAGCCCGCACCTAGCCGCGGGGGGAGTGACAGATACGCAGTATTTT
v_gene: TRBV11-2; len: 16; j_gene: TRBJ2-7; abundance: .; d_gene: TRBD2; CDR3aa: CASSPAERGGSTKQYF; CDR3nt: TGTGCCAGCAGCCCGGCCGAGCGGGGGGGATCTACGAAGCAGTACTTC
v_gene: TRBV28; len: 12; j_gene: TRBJ1-1; abundance: .; d_gene: TRBD1; CDR3aa: CAARQGNTEAFF; CDR3nt: TGTGCCGCTCGACAGGGAAACACTGAAGCTTTCTTT